This TCR beta chain was captured in a study of shared clonotypes between healthy human individuals. The CDR3 has 15 residues. V trimming: 7 bases; J trimming: 2 bases; junction bases outside the gene matches: 6. CDR1 and CDR2 from the germline V gene are SEHNR and FQNEAQ (reference sequence). The repertoire was sequenced with immunoSEQ multiplex PCR; TCRdb's copy has only in-frame clones and lacks some. This sample has about 1.9 million clones, with roughly 95% found just once. CD45RO-negative, CCR7-selected cells formed the naive CD8 fraction, which excluded terminally differentiated effector memory CD45RA+ cells.

This clonotype was obtained from a man between 18 and 29 years old in good health. Some clones in this sample may be carry-over from other donors' samples. Sequences were obtained from naive CD8+ T cells from PBMCs. The V and J genes are TRBV7-9 and TRBJ2-3, with 10 bases aligning to TRBD2. The CDR3 DNA follows: TGTGCCAGCAAGGCACTAGCGGGGCTCACAGATACGCAGTATTTT. It is translated as CASKALAGLTDTQYF.